This T cell receptor (beta chain) was recorded in a study of T cell responses to AZD1222 COVID-19 vaccine. Study-level results: The donors showed a predominance of white British ancestry and of females, with possible underestimation of clonal diversity. Per reports, nearly half of all spike-specific TCRs target regions that are unmutated in variants.

In germline, CDR1 is SGHVS, CDR2 FQNEAQ. The CDR3 sequence is 12 residues long. V gave up 5 bases and J gave up 5 bases, with 7 bases separating them. In regard to this clone: Its antigen remains unidentified.

TCRdb's copy holds only in-frame clones and misses some; the assay was immunoSEQ multiplex PCR. This repertoire shows approximately 150,000 clones, 89% found once; its top ten account for roughly 1.5%. The rearrangement joins TRBV7-8 to TRBJ2-1; D is undetermined. The sequence came from an adult who received the AZD1222 COVID-19 vaccine. The specimen was peripheral blood, collected 28 days after the second AZD1222 dose. In DNA, the CDR3 is TGTGCCAGCAGCCGCCAAAACAATGAGCAGTTCTTC. Translated: CASSRQNNEQFF.